The next 30 T cell receptor beta chains were all read from a single sample in a study of T cell responses to AZD1222 COVID-19 vaccine. The data were produced by immunoSEQ multiplex PCR, yet TCRdb's version contains in-frame clones alone and is incomplete. There are 150,000 to 200,000 clones in the sample; roughly 90% occur only once, and 2.6% lies in the top ten. This material consisted of peripheral blood, taken on day 0 of AZD1222 vaccination. The origin of the receptors is an adult in good health.

V and J are TRBV29-1 and TRBJ2-3; possibly TRBD2 for D (5 bases). The CDR3 spans 13 residues. Deletions cut 6 bases from V and 1 base from J, with 11 bases between. Germline V gives CDR1 SQVTM, CDR2 ANQGSEA. CDR3 coding DNA: TGCAGCGTATCCCGGGATCGCACAGATACGCAGTATTTT. This encodes CSVSRDRTDTQYF.

V and J are TRBV19 and TRBJ1-2, with D perhaps matching TRBD1 (5 bases). V lost 5 bases, J lost 3 bases, and 10 bases lay in between. Germline V gene data show CDR1 as LNHDA and CDR2 as SQIVND (reference sequence). The CDR3 is 13 amino acids. The CDR3 spells CASSDSLDYGYTF. In DNA, the CDR3 is TGTGCCAGTAGTGACAGTTTGGACTATGGCTACACCTTC.

V usage is TRBV6-5 and J usage is TRBJ2-3, with 7 bases matching TRBD2. The CDR3 contains 13 residues. Trimming at V came to 6 bases and at J to 2 bases, leaving 2 bases not matched to a gene. The germline V gene encodes CDR1 MNHEY and CDR2 SVGAGI. Here the CDR3 reads CASRGLYTDTQYF. As DNA, the CDR3 is TGTGCCAGCAGGGGACTATACACAGATACGCAGTATTTT.

In nucleotides, the CDR3 is TGTGCCAGCAGTTTAAGGAGGACGACCGGGGCCAACGTCCTGACTTTC. It yields the protein CASSLRRTTGANVLTF. The chain is built from TRBV27 and TRBJ2-6, with D possibly TRBD2 on 5 matching bases. V lost 2 bases and J lost 4, with 12 bases in between. This CDR3 is 16 amino acids long. In germline, CDR1 is MNHEY, CDR2 SMNVEV (reference sequence).

This clone was detected ten times or more. The V gene is TRBV7-2, the J gene TRBJ2-1, with 10 bases identical to TRBD2. V trimming: 5 bases; J trimming: 6 bases; junction bases outside the gene matches: 7. CDR1 is SGHTA and CDR2 is FQGNSA in the germline V gene. The CDR3 runs to 15 residues. CDR3 in amino acids: CASSHSGRAPNEQFF. The CDR3 DNA follows: TGTGCCAGCAGCCACAGCGGGAGGGCCCCCAATGAGCAGTTCTTC.

The chain couples TRBV30 to TRBJ2-5; a weak D match, TRBD1 (6 bases). Germline values: CDR1 GTSNPN, CDR2 SVGIG (reference sequence). Trimming pared 0 bases from V and 6 bases from J, leaving 11 bases between. This CDR3 spans 13 amino acids. The CDR3 DNA reads TGTGCCTGGAGTGTGACAGGTGTTAAGACCCAGTACTTC. Its protein product is CAWSVTGVKTQYF.

The chain combines TRBV24-1 with TRBJ2-1; 9 nucleotides agree with TRBD2. The V gene end was trimmed by 9 bases and the J gene end by 2 bases; junction bases not matched to a gene: 4. CDR3 length: 14 residues. CDR1 and CDR2 from the germline V gene are KGHDR and SFDVKD. The CDR3 region is CATAGGPTYNEQFF. CDR3 sequence (DNA): TGTGCCACCGCGGGAGGGCCGACCTACAATGAGCAGTTCTTC.

This chain connects TRBV4-2 to TRBJ1-1; D not certain. Germline CDR1 LGHNA, CDR2 YNFKEQ. The CDR3 loop spans 16 amino acids. Trimming removed 5 bases from V and 5 bases from J, with 21 bases in between. The CDR3 nucleotides are TGTGCCAGCAGCTATCAAGGTGGGCGCGGAGAAACTGAAGCTTTCTTT. Protein product: CASSYQGGRGETEAFF.

In this sample, this clone turned up once. The chain recombines TRBV4-1 with TRBJ1-2; tentatively, D is TRBD1 (5 bases). CDR1 and CDR2 from the germline V gene are MGHRA and YSYEKL. The CDR3 length is 14 residues. V was trimmed by 1 base and J by 4 bases, leaving 10 bases between them. This CDR3 reads CASSQVGQTYGYTF. The CDR3, as DNA: TGCGCCAGCAGCCAAGTTGGACAAACCTATGGCTACACCTTC.

The chain uses TRBV29-1 and TRBJ2-5; perhaps TRBD2 as D (6 bases). V gave up 4 bases and J gave up 5 bases, with 14 bases separating them. The CDR3 covers 13 residues. CDR1 SQVTM and CDR2 ANQGSEA come from the germline V gene. The CDR3 loop reads CSVGRDGVETQYF. CDR3 DNA sequence: TGCAGCGTTGGGCGGGATGGGGTTGAGACCCAGTACTTC.

The chain combines TRBV5-1 with TRBJ1-1; 7 nucleotides align to TRBD1. The CDR3 is 14 amino acids. Looked up from germline, CDR1 is SGHRS and CDR2 is YFSETQ. J lost 1 base, V lost 4 bases, and 4 bases had no gene match. The CDR3: CASSPTGTNTEAFF. The CDR3 DNA reads as TGCGCCAGCAGCCCGACAGGGACGAACACTGAAGCTTTCTTT.

This clone showed up just once. The chain recombines TRBV25-1 with TRBJ2-3; no definite D call. In germline, CDR1 is MGHDK, CDR2 SYGVNS. The CDR3 loop spans 16 amino acids. Trimming shortened V by 3 bases and J by 3 bases, and 16 bases separated the two germline ends. CDR3 in amino acids: CASSEQDTGWTDTQYF. For the CDR3, the DNA is TGTGCCAGCAGTGAGCAGGATACCGGTTGGACAGATACGCAGTATTTT.

The rearrangement joins TRBV7-6 to TRBJ2-1, with 10 bases identical to TRBD2. The germline CDR1 and CDR2 sequences are SGHVS and FNYEAQ. The CDR3 runs 16 residues. J lost 3 bases, V lost 1 base, and 3 bases had no gene match. The CDR3 DNA sequence: TGTGCCAGCAGCTTAGTCTCTAGCGGGAGCTACAATGAGCAGTTCTTC. Translation: CASSLVSSGSYNEQFF.

The chain is built from TRBV6-5 and TRBJ2-1; unclear D gene. V was shortened by 4 bases and J by 7 bases, with 17 bases between the two germline ends. The CDR3 has 15 amino acids. CDR1 and CDR2 (germline): MNHEY, SVGAGI. CDR3 bases: TGTGCCAGCAGTTCCCCGTTATTATGGAAGAATGAGCAGTTCTTC. Protein product: CASSSPLLWKNEQFF.

The sample holds one count of this clone. The chain is built from TRBV6-5 and TRBJ1-5; maybe TRBD1 (5 bases). V gave up 11 bases and J gave up 6 bases, with 23 bases separating them. Germline CDR1 and CDR2: MNHEY and SVGAGI. The CDR3 has 15 residues. The CDR3 DNA is TGTGCCTCCCAGATCGGGGGGACCTCTCGTCAGCCCCAGCATTTT. Its protein is CASQIGGTSRQPQHF.

Points on this clone: This same CDR3 is encoded by further DNA sequences in the sample. The rearrangement joins TRBV18 to TRBJ2-7, with no clear D. The CDR3 has 13 amino acids. Germline V CDR1 and CDR2: KGHSH, LQKENI. V was trimmed by 2 bases and J by 0 bases, leaving 5 bases between them. The CDR3 bases are TGTGCCAGCTCACCAGGAACCTCCTACGAGCAGTACTTC. Residues: CASSPGTSYEQYF.

This chain connects TRBV7-2 to TRBJ1-2, with a possible D match to TRBD1 (5 bases). V lost 3 bases to trimming and J lost 8 bases, with 19 bases between them. The CDR3 consists of 15 residues. Germline loops: CDR1 SGHTA, CDR2 FQGNSA. CDR3: CASSLGGPGRGGYTF. The CDR3, as DNA: TGTGCCAGCAGCTTGGGTGGTCCAGGGCGTGGGGGCTACACCTTC.

This chain uses TRBV14 with TRBJ1-4, with D possibly matching TRBD1 (6 bases). Germline V CDR1 and CDR2: SGHDN, FVKESK. This CDR3 contains 15 residues. The ends were cut back, 0 bases at V and 8 bases at J, with 13 bases in the middle. CDR3 loop: CASSQESGAGEKLFF. CDR3 in DNA: TGTGCCAGCAGCCAAGAATCAGGGGCTGGGGAAAAACTGTTTTTT.

The chain couples TRBV7-9 to TRBJ2-7; 8 bases are a match to TRBD1. Germline V gene data show CDR1 as SEHNR and CDR2 as FQNEAQ (reference sequence). The length of the CDR3 is 15 residues. After removal of 5 bases from V and 2 bases from J, the junction contained 8 bases not matched to a gene. This chain's CDR3 is CASSKDRGPTYEQYF. CDR3 in DNA: TGTGCCAGCAGCAAAGACAGGGGCCCCACCTACGAGCAGTACTTC.

The gene calls are TRBV15 and TRBJ2-1; D assignment may be TRBD1 or TRBD2 (5 bases each). This CDR3 spans 14 amino acids. The V end was cut by 0 bases, the J end by 5 bases, with 8 bases between. Germline V gene sequence: CDR1 LNHNV, CDR2 YYDKDF (reference sequence). CDR3 region: CATSRDRGNNEQFF. CDR3 DNA sequence: TGTGCCACCAGCAGAGATCGGGGCAACAATGAGCAGTTCTTC.

CDR3 region: CASSYSRQGNTEAFF. CDR3 DNA: TGTGCCAGCAGTTACTCGAGGCAGGGGAACACTGAAGCTTTCTTT. The gene calls are TRBV6-5 and TRBJ1-1, with D possibly TRBD1 on 5 matching bases. Germline CDR1 is MNHEY and CDR2 is SVGAGI. This CDR3 comprises 15 residues. V was clipped by 0 bases and J by 1 base, with 9 bases between them.

This rearrangement joins TRBV20-1 to TRBJ2-7; D is unresolved. The CDR3 extends over 11 amino acids. Germline V gene data show CDR1 as DFQATT and CDR2 as SNEGSKA (reference sequence). The V end was cut by 6 bases, the J end by 6 bases, with 12 bases between. The CDR3 protein is CSAAEVSEQYF. As DNA, the CDR3 is TGCAGTGCGGCCGAGGTCTCCGAGCAGTACTTC.

V gene TRBV11-1 combines with J gene TRBJ2-3, with a possible D match to TRBD2 (6 bases). The CDR3 covers 12 residues. Germline V gene sequence: CDR1 SGHAT, CDR2 FQDESV (reference sequence). The V and J ends lost 5 bases and 11 bases respectively, with 14 bases between them. The CDR3, as DNA: TGTGCCAGCAGCCCTTCAGGGAGGAGGCAGTATTTT. Its translation is CASSPSGRRQYF.

This chain uses TRBV6-1 with TRBJ1-2; no clear D gene. Per the germline V gene, CDR1 is MNHNS and CDR2 is SASEGT. This CDR3 comprises 15 residues. Trimming took 1 base from V and 5 from J, leaving 14 bases between them. CDR3 in DNA: TGTGCCAGCAGTGAAGGATGGGTCCGAGGGTATGGCTACACCTTC. It encodes CASSEGWVRGYGYTF.

The rearrangement uses TRBV3-1 (or the pseudogene TRBV3-2) and TRBJ1-6, with D possibly matching TRBD1 (5 bases). The germline CDR1 and CDR2 sequences are LGHDT and YNNKEL (reference sequence). The V end lost 0 bases, the J end lost 9 bases, and 9 bases lay between the germline ends. This CDR3 comprises 14 residues. For the CDR3, the DNA is TGTGCCAGCAGCCAAGATACCAGGGCTTCACCCCTCCACTTT. It specifies CASSQDTRASPLHF.

This chain joins TRBV19 and TRBJ1-1, with a tentative D call TRBD1 (5 bases). This CDR3 region has 15 residues. Trimming cost V 2 bases and J 4 bases, with 14 bases left between them. Germline loops: CDR1 LNHDA, CDR2 SQIVND (reference sequence). The CDR3 loop reads CASSIKEGGATEAFF. CDR3 nucleotide sequence: TGTGCCAGTAGTATAAAGGAAGGTGGGGCCACTGAAGCTTTCTTT.

The chain has TRBV5-1 and TRBJ2-7, with 8 bases lining up with TRBD1. J was trimmed by 3 bases and V by 1 base; bases with no gene match: 6. The V gene's germline CDR1 is SGHRS and CDR2 YFSETQ. The CDR3 is 15 amino acids. The CDR3 coding sequence is TGCGCCAGCAGCTTGAGTGGACAGGGAGACTACGAGCAGTACTTC. Translation: CASSLSGQGDYEQYF.

The chain joins TRBV29-1 to TRBJ2-1; perhaps TRBD2 as D (6 bases). This CDR3 is built from 14 residues. CDR1 is SQVTM and CDR2 is ANQGSEA in the germline V gene. Between the trimmed V and J ends, which lost 7 bases and 2 bases, there was a span of 15 bases. Here the CDR3 DNA reads TGCAGCGCCCTGGACTATGGGACCTACAATGAGCAGTTCTTC. Translation gives CSALDYGTYNEQFF.

The chain recombines TRBV7-2 with TRBJ2-7; 8 bases match TRBD2. The germline V gene encodes CDR1 SGHTA and CDR2 FQGNSA. This CDR3 comprises 18 residues. J gave up 1 base and V 2 bases, and 13 bases lay outside the gene matches. The DNA of the CDR3 is TGTGCCAGCAGCTTAAGGCATATCAGGAGCGGGGGATCCTACGAGCAGTACTTC. It is translated as CASSLRHIRSGGSYEQYF. The full variable domain, in which reference TRBV7-2 and TRBJ2-7 provide the parts outside the CDR3, is GAGVSQSPSNKVTEKGKDVELRCDPISGHTALYWYRQSLGQGLEFLIYFQGNSAPDKSGLPSDRFSAERTGGSVSTLTIQRTQQEDSAVYLCASSLRHIRSGGSYEQYFGPGTRLTVT.

The rearrangement joins TRBV6-6 to TRBJ1-2; 8 bases map to TRBD1. CDR3 size: 13 residues. Unmatched junction bases numbered 5, after V lost 7 bases and J lost 4 bases. Germline V gene lookup returns CDR1 MNHNY and CDR2 SVGAGI (reference sequence). This chain's CDR3 is CASTFGTGYGYTF. Here the CDR3 DNA reads TGTGCCAGCACCTTCGGGACAGGCTATGGCTACACCTTC.